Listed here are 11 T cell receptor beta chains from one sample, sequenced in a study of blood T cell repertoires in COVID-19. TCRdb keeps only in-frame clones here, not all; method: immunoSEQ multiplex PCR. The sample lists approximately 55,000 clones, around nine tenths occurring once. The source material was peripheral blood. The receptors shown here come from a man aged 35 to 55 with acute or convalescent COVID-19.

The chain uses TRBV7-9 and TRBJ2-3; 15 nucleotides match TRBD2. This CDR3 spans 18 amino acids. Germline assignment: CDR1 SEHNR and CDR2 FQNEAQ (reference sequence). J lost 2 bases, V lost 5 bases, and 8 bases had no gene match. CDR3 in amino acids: CASSRTSGRVLDTDTQYF. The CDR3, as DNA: TGTGCCAGCAGCCGGACTAGCGGGAGGGTTCTGGACACAGATACGCAGTATTTT.

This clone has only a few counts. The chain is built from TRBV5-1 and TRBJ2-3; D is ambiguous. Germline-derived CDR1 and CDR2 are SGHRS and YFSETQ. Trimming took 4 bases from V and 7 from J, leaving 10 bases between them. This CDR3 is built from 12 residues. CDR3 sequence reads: CASSPPQYTQYF. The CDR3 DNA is TGCGCCAGCAGCCCACCACAGTATACGCAGTATTTT.

The CDR3 loop reads CASSPGGSDTQYF. CDR3 DNA: TGTGCCAGCAGCCCTGGGGGGTCGGATACGCAGTATTTT. The chain couples TRBV9 to TRBJ2-3; D may be TRBD2 (6 bases). Germline V gene lookup returns CDR1 SGDLS and CDR2 YYNGEE. The CDR3 has 13 amino acids. Between the trimmed V and J ends, which lost 4 bases and 6 bases, there was a span of 12 bases. Full variable domain (missing parts from reference TRBV9 and TRBJ2-3): DSGVTQTPKHLITATGQRVTLRCSPRSGDLSVYWYQQSLDQGLQFLIQYYNGEERAKGNILERFSAQQFPDLHSELNLSSLELGDSALYFCASSPGGSDTQYFGPGTRLTVL.

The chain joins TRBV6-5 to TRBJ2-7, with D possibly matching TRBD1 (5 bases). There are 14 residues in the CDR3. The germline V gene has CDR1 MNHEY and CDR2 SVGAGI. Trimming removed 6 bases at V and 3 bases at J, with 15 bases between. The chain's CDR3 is CASRGQAYLYEQYF. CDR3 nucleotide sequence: TGTGCCAGCAGAGGACAAGCGTACCTCTACGAGCAGTACTTC.

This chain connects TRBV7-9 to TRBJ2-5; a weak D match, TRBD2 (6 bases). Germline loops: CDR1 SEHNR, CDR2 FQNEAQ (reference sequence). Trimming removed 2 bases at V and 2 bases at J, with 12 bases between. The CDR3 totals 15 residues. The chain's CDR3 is CASSLRRRDQETQYF. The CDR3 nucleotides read TGTGCCAGCAGCTTAAGACGGCGGGATCAAGAGACCCAGTACTTC.

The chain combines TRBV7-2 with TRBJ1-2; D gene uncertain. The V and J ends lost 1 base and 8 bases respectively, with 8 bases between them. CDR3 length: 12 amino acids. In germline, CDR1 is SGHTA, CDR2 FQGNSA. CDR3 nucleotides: TGTGCCAGCAGCTTAGGGAGGTGGGGCTACACCTTC. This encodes CASSLGRWGYTF.

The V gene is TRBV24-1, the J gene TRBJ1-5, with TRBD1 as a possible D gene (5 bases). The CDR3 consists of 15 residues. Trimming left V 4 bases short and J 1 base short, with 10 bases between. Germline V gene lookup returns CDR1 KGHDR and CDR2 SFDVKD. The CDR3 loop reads CATSENDRSNQPQHF. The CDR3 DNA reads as TGTGCCACCAGTGAGAATGACAGAAGCAATCAGCCCCAGCATTTT.

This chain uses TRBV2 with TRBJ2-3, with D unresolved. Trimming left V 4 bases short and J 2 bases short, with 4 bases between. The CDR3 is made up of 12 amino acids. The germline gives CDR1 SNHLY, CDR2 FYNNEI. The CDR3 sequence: CASSVFTDTQYF. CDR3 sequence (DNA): TGTGCCAGCAGTGTCTTCACAGATACGCAGTATTTT. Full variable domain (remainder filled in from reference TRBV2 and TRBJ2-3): EPEVTQTPSHQVTQMGQEVILRCVPISNHLYFYWYRQILGQKVEFLVSFYNNEISEKSEIFDDQFSVERPDGSNFTLKIRSTKLEDSAMYFCASSVFTDTQYFGPGTRLTVL.

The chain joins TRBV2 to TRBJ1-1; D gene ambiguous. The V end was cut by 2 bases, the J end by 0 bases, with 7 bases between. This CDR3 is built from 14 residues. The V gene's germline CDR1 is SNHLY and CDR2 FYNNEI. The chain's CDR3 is CASSEWPLNTEAFF. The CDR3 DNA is TGTGCCAGCAGTGAATGGCCGTTGAACACTGAAGCTTTCTTT. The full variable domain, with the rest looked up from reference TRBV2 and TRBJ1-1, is EPEVTQTPSHQVTQMGQEVILRCVPISNHLYFYWYRQILGQKVEFLVSFYNNEISEKSEIFDDQFSVERPDGSNFTLKIRSTKLEDSAMYFCASSEWPLNTEAFFGQGTRLTVV.

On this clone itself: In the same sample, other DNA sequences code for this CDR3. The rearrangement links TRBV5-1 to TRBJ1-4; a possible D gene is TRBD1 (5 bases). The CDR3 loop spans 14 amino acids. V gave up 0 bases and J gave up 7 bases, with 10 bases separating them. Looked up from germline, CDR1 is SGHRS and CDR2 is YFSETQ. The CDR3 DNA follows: TGCGCCAGCAGCTTGGGGCAGGGAGGTGAAAAACTGTTTTTT. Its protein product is CASSLGQGGEKLFF.

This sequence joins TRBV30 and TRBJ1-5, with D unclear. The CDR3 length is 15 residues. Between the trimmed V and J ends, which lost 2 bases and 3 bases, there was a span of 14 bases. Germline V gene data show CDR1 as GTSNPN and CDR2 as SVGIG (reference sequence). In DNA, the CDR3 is TGTGCCTGGAGTAAGAGGGTGTCCCCCAATCAGCCCCAGCATTTT. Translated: CAWSKRVSPNQPQHF.